The next 18 T cell receptor beta chains were all read from a single sample in a study of T cell clusters in autoimmune cytopenias. Multiplex touch-down PCR amplified TRB using TRB-A and TRB-B pools in one tube. TCRdb re-called the multiplex PCR reads and shows each CDR3 protein once, DNA omitted. This repertoire includes about 5,000 distinct CDR3 sequences. Each sample's input was roughly 230 ng genomic DNA, 35,000 to 40,000 genome equivalents. Sequencing was performed on peripheral blood. These receptor sequences come from a human donor with an autoimmune cytopenia or autoimmune hepatitis (not recorded which).

The chain is built from TRBV20-1 and TRBJ2-3; with no DNA, the TCRdb D assignment of TRBD1 cannot be verified. The CDR3 is 12 residues long. In germline, CDR1 is DFQATT, CDR2 SNEGSKA (reference sequence). CDR3 sequence reads: CSAFPGRDTQYF.

CDR3 sequence: CASRAGSGGLSGANVLTF. This sequence joins TRBV5-1 and TRBJ2-6; TCRdb lists TRBD2, though no DNA is available to test this call. Germline assignment: CDR1 SGHRS and CDR2 YFSETQ. The length of the CDR3 is 18 residues.

The chain couples TRBV6-5 to TRBJ2-2; TCRdb's D call, TRBD1, is unchecked because there is no DNA. This CDR3 comprises 16 residues. From germline, CDR1 is MNHEY and CDR2 SVGAGI. CDR3 loop: CASSSHLGGESGELFF.

The chain is built from TRBV7-2 and TRBJ2-1; there is no DNA to check the TCRdb D call of TRBD1. The length of the CDR3 is 14 residues. CDR1 SGHTA and CDR2 FQGNSA come from the germline V gene. The CDR3 protein is CASSPVGGAETQYF.

This rearrangement joins TRBV5-4 to TRBJ2-2; the D call of TRBD1 rests on TCRdb alone, since no DNA is present to check it. The CDR3 is made up of 16 amino acids. Germline CDR1 SGHNT, CDR2 YYREEE (reference sequence). The CDR3 loop is CASSLGWGGSTGELFF.

Judged by frequency, this clonotype is medium-sized. The chain employs TRBV19 and TRBJ1-5. The CDR3 is 16 amino acids. Germline V gene lookup returns CDR1 LNHDA and CDR2 SQIVND (reference sequence). This CDR3 is CASSTSGLPGNQPQHF.

This clonotype is medium-sized (0.01 to 0.1%) by frequency. The V and J genes are TRBV18 and TRBJ2-3. Germline lookup yields CDR1 KGHSH and CDR2 LQKENI. The CDR3 runs 14 residues. CDR3 sequence: CASSPPSGTDTQYF.

This clonotype ranks as medium-sized in terms of frequency. The rearrangement uses TRBV6-5 and TRBJ1-2. The CDR3 has 15 residues. CDR1 and CDR2 from the germline V gene are MNHEY and SVGAGI. The CDR3 loop reads CASSYSGTNSYGYTF.

The genes are TRBV6-5 and TRBJ2-2; the D call of TRBD1 rests on TCRdb alone, since no DNA is present to check it. The CDR3 consists of 14 residues. CDR1 is MNHEY and CDR2 is SVGAGI in the germline V gene. The CDR3 is CASTRTGGGGELFF.

This chain links TRBV11-2 with TRBJ1-3. The CDR3 is 15 amino acids. The germline CDR1 and CDR2 sequences are SGHAT and FQNNGV. CDR3 loop: CASSLEINPGNTIYF.

This clonotype is classed as medium-sized by frequency. The chain couples TRBV27 to TRBJ1-2; without DNA, the TCRdb call of TRBD1 cannot be checked. CDR3 length equals 15 residues. Germline-derived CDR1 and CDR2 are MNHEY and SMNVEV (reference sequence). The CDR3 sequence: CASSSQEADRYGYTF.

The chain has TRBV6-6 and TRBJ1-6. Germline CDR1 reads MNHNY; CDR2 reads SVGAGI (reference sequence). The CDR3 length is 15 residues. The CDR3 sequence: CASSEARGYNSPLHF.

The chain joins TRBV12-3 or TRBV12-4 to TRBJ2-2; no DNA is available, so the TRBD1 call from TCRdb remains unchecked. The CDR3 has 13 amino acids. The CDR3 sequence: CASSRQGPGELFF.

The chain joins TRBV19 to TRBJ1-5; TCRdb picks TRBD1, but there is no DNA to check that call. The CDR3 runs to 17 residues. Per the germline V gene, CDR1 is LNHDA and CDR2 is SQIVND (reference sequence). The CDR3 sequence is CASRGTGLTNSNQPQHF.

This clonotype is classed as medium-sized by frequency. CDR3 region: CASRGDRGPPYEQYF. The chain combines TRBV6-1 with TRBJ2-7; the D gene TCRdb calls, TRBD1, cannot be checked with no DNA. CDR3 length: 15 residues. The germline V gene encodes CDR1 MNHNS and CDR2 SASEGT.

J is TRBJ2-1 and V is TRBV6-1; the TCRdb call, TRBD2, lacks DNA for checking. CDR3 length: 16 amino acids. Germline V lookup: CDR1 MNHNS, CDR2 SASEGT. The CDR3 sequence is CASSEAVAGLYNEQFF.

The V gene is TRBV5-4, the J gene TRBJ1-1. Germline CDR1 and CDR2: SGHNT and YYREEE (reference sequence). The CDR3 covers 11 residues. CDR3 sequence: CASTRGTDAFF.

Judged by frequency, this clonotype is medium-sized (0.01 to 0.1%). The V and J genes are TRBV12-3 or TRBV12-4 and TRBJ2-7; TCRdb's D call, TRBD1, is unchecked because there is no DNA. CDR3 size: 15 residues. CDR3 sequence reads: CASRSGTGSSYEQYF.